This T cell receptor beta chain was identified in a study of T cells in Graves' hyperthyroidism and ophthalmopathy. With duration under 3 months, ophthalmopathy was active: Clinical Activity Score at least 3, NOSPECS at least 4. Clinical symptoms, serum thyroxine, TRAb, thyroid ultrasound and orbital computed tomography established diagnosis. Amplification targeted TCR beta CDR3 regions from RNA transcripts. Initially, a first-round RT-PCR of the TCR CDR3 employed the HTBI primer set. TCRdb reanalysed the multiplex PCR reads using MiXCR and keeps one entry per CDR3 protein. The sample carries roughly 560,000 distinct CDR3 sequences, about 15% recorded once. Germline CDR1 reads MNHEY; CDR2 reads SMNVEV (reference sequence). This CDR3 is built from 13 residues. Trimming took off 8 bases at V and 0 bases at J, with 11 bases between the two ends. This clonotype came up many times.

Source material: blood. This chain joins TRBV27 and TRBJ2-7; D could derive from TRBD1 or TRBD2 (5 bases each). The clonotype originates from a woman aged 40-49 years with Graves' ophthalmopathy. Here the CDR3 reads CASGDPGSYEQYF. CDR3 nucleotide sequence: TGTGCCAGCGGGGACCCCGGCTCCTACGAGCAGTACTTC.